Each of the 15 T cell receptor beta chains below was sequenced from the same sample in a study of OX40 agonist ivuxolimab in advanced cancers. Some clones are missing from TCRdb's copy, which holds only in-frame ones; the method was immunoSEQ multiplex PCR. Of tens of thousands of clones in the sample, roughly 89% were seen once. This specimen consisted of CD4+ or CD8+ T cells sorted from blood, obtained in a trial of the OX40 agonist ivuxolimab. The receptors were gathered from an adult with an advanced solid tumor such as melanoma, head and neck, liver or kidney cancer.

The V and J genes are TRBV4-2 and TRBJ2-5, with 10 bases matching TRBD1. The germline V gene encodes CDR1 LGHNA and CDR2 YNFKEQ. The trim removed 0 bases at V and 6 bases at J, leaving 10 bases unmatched. The CDR3 is 17 amino acids. The CDR3 sequence: CASSQDPGTGVLQTQYF. DNA of the CDR3: TGTGCCAGCAGCCAAGATCCCGGGACAGGGGTATTACAGACCCAGTACTTC.

The chain has TRBV19 and TRBJ2-1, with 10 bases that match TRBD1. V gave up 11 bases and J gave up 8 bases; unmatched junction bases: 3. The germline gives CDR1 LNHDA, CDR2 SQIVND (reference sequence). CDR3 length equals 11 residues. CDR3 residues: CAAGQGDEQFF. CDR3 sequence (DNA): TGTGCCGCCGGACAGGGGGATGAGCAGTTCTTC.

The gene calls are TRBV7-9 and TRBJ2-6; 8 bases agree with TRBD2. J lost 0 bases, V lost 4 bases, and 5 bases had no gene match. Germline V CDR1 and CDR2: SEHNR, FQNEAQ (reference sequence). The CDR3 extends over 17 amino acids. The CDR3 spells CASSSTSGYSGANVLTF. The CDR3 nucleotides read TGTGCCAGCAGCTCAACTAGCGGATACTCTGGGGCCAACGTCCTGACTTTC.

This clone was picked up one time. CDR3: CASSITGGYDTQYF. The CDR3 nucleotides are TGTGCCAGCAGCATTACAGGGGGCTACGATACGCAGTATTTT. This chain joins TRBV7-3 and TRBJ2-3, with TRBD1 matching 9 bases. The CDR3 loop spans 14 amino acids. Germline V gene lookup returns CDR1 SGHTA and CDR2 FQGTGA. V lost 5 bases to trimming and J lost 6 bases; unmatched junction nucleotides: 6.

The CDR3 region is CASSSTLHPEAFF. The CDR3 nucleotides read TGTGCCAGCAGTTCAACCCTACACCCTGAAGCTTTCTTT. This sequence joins TRBV28 and TRBJ1-1; D not resolved. CDR1 and CDR2 from the germline V gene are MDHEN and SYDVKM. V lost 4 bases and J lost 6, with 12 bases in between. The CDR3 is made up of 13 amino acids.

V gene TRBV13 combines with J gene TRBJ1-2, with 9 bases fitting TRBD1. V lost 3 bases to trimming and J lost 8 bases; unmatched junction nucleotides: 13. Germline V gene sequence: CDR1 PRHDT, CDR2 FYEKMQ (reference sequence). This CDR3 has 16 residues. CDR3 coding DNA: TGTGCCAGCAGCTTGCGGGGCCCGGGACAGGGTGACGGCTACACCTTC. It encodes CASSLRGPGQGDGYTF.

Here the CDR3 DNA reads TGTGCCAGCTCACCACTCGACGACCCGACCGGGGAGCTGTTTTTT. It encodes CASSPLDDPTGELFF. The rearrangement joins TRBV18 to TRBJ2-2; D gene uncertain. This CDR3 is built from 15 residues. Germline lookup yields CDR1 KGHSH and CDR2 LQKENI. The V end was cut by 1 base, the J end by 5 bases, with 11 bases between.

This rearrangement joins TRBV5-1 to TRBJ2-3; 14 bases are shared with TRBD2. Germline V CDR1 and CDR2: SGHRS, YFSETQ. The junction had 7 bases not matched to a gene; V was cut back by 4 bases and J by 6 bases. The CDR3 contains 16 residues. CDR3 in DNA: TGCGCCAGCAGCCCCACCGGGACTAGCGGGAGCGATACGCAGTATTTT. This translates into CASSPTGTSGSDTQYF.

V is TRBV19 and J is TRBJ2-7; D could derive from TRBD1 or TRBD2 (6 bases each). V lost 3 bases and J 6 bases, leaving 18 bases between the germline ends. The germline V gene has CDR1 LNHDA and CDR2 SQIVND (reference sequence). The CDR3 runs to 15 residues. This CDR3 reads CASSISAGHAREQYF. The CDR3 DNA reads TGTGCCAGTAGTATTAGCGCGGGACACGCCCGCGAGCAGTACTTC.

The chain uses TRBV28 and TRBJ1-1, with unresolved D. Germline CDR1 MDHEN, CDR2 SYDVKM. The CDR3 runs 14 residues. V was shortened by 3 bases and J by 5 bases, with 13 bases between the two germline ends. The CDR3 loop is CASSFRGFRTEAFF. CDR3 coding DNA: TGTGCCAGCAGTTTCCGGGGATTTCGGACTGAAGCTTTCTTT.

The rearrangement links TRBV15 to TRBJ1-2, with a possible D match to TRBD1 (6 bases). CDR1 LNHNV and CDR2 YYDKDF come from the germline V gene (reference sequence). CDR3 length equals 14 residues. The V and J ends lost 9 bases and 0 bases respectively, with 14 bases between them. CDR3 DNA sequence: TGTGCCACTAGGGGGGGGACCCCTAACTATGGCTACACCTTC. It specifies CATRGGTPNYGYTF.

The genes are TRBV19 and TRBJ1-1; TRBD1 might be the D (6 bases). Germline V gene data show CDR1 as LNHDA and CDR2 as SQIVND (reference sequence). The CDR3 consists of 14 residues. V was clipped by 5 bases and J by 5 bases, with 15 bases between them. In DNA form, the CDR3 reads TGTGCCAGTAGTCCGGGACAATTTGCGACTGAAGCTTTCTTT. Translation: CASSPGQFATEAFF.

Only a few counts were recorded for this clone. The CDR3 loop reads CASSLQPEAFF. CDR3 sequence (DNA): TGTGCCAGTAGTCTCCAACCTGAAGCTTTCTTT. The chain uses TRBV19 and TRBJ1-1; unclear D gene. The CDR3 spans 11 residues. V lost 5 bases and J lost 6, with 7 bases in between. Germline V gene lookup returns CDR1 LNHDA and CDR2 SQIVND (reference sequence).

This chain links TRBV30 with TRBJ2-7; D remains ambiguous. This CDR3 spans 11 amino acids. Per the germline V gene, CDR1 is GTSNPN and CDR2 is SVGIG (reference sequence). The ends were cut back, 0 bases at V and 6 bases at J, with 6 bases in the middle. The CDR3 loop is CAWSVAPEQYF. The CDR3, as DNA: TGTGCCTGGAGTGTAGCACCCGAGCAGTACTTC.

The J gene is TRBJ2-5, the V gene TRBV7-6; no definite D call. The J call is doubtful: the DNA matches TRBJ2-7 better. Germline assignment: CDR1 SGHVS and CDR2 FNYEAQ. This CDR3 region has 13 residues. The CDR3 here is CASSSTAANEQYF. The CDR3 nucleotides read TGTGCCAGCAGTAGTACGGCGGCGAACGAGCAGTACTTC.